Here is one TCR beta chain with its context. The antigen is unknown. The study ran its PCR with 60 Vbeta and 13 Jbeta primers. This table comes from immunoSEQ multiplex PCR, and its TCRdb copy is limited to in-frame clones, with some not included. The table has fewer than 120,000 clones, more than 75% seen once. The source of the sample is a study of cytomegalovirus exposure and HLA in healthy donors. Study conclusions and caveats: The authors listed 150 to 200 TCR beta chains as cytomegalovirus-associated. Follow-up analysis seemed to connect common viral pathogens with several of the most significant clusters identified.

The TCR originated in a man aged 35-49 years in good health and CMV-seronegative. Sequenced input: PBMCs.

CDR3 nucleotides: TGTGCCAGCAGTTTGAAAGGGCAGGGGGCTTGGGGCTACACCTTC. Translating gives CASSLKGQGAWGYTF. The chain couples TRBV28 to TRBJ1-2; 8 nucleotides agree with TRBD1. V was pared by 3 bases and J by 8 bases, with 11 bases of the junction left unmatched. Germline loops: CDR1 MDHEN, CDR2 SYDVKM. The CDR3 is 15 residues long.